This is a list of T cell receptor beta chains from one sample in a study of Ad26.COV2.S vaccination and SARS-CoV-2 variants. TCRdb keeps only in-frame clones here, not all; method: immunoSEQ multiplex PCR. The sample shows around 270,000 clones, around nine tenths of them seen only once. Sequencing was performed on peripheral blood, taken in a trial of Ad26.COV2.S vaccine versus placebo. The receptors come from a person aged 18-60 years who received the Ad26.COV2.S COVID-19 vaccine or a placebo. Both conserved end residues are trimmed from each CDR3. The D gene is left open where the match is weak.

V	J	D	CDR3
TRBV7-8	TRBJ2-7	-	ASSLGRRISYEQY
TRBV6-2/TRBV6-3	TRBJ1-2	-	ASSPGYTRYT
TRBV3-1/TRBV3-2	TRBJ2-5	TRBD2	ASSQGYSGGAGTQY
TRBV19	TRBJ2-3	TRBD2	ASSIFSGGPRTDTQY
TRBV9	TRBJ1-1	-	ASSVGLLNTEAF
TRBV19	TRBJ1-2	-	ASSEPGRLKGYGYT
TRBV6-5	TRBJ1-5	-	ASRITENQPQH
TRBV5-1	TRBJ2-1	TRBD2	ASSKIGTSGSNEQF
TRBV6-2/TRBV6-3	TRBJ1-1	-	ASSYRIGNFITEAF
TRBV3-1/TRBV3-2	TRBJ2-2	TRBD2	ASSQGLAGGTGELF